This TCR beta chain was sequenced in a study of CD8 T cells in ankylosing spondylitis. With molecular barcodes, quantitative 5'-RACE was used to make the TCR beta libraries. Via MiXCR, TCRdb re-called the 5' RACE reads, giving one row per CDR3 protein. This table holds approximately 300,000 distinct CDR3 sequences, approximately 8.2% found once. In its sample, this clonotype was seen a few times. The antigen is not known. Findings and caveats of the study: As reported, disease-linked clones showed significant enrichment in matched ankylosing spondylitis synovial fluid. Disease-linked clones had a CD8+ phenotype and relatively low frequency in peripheral blood. It appeared that ankylosing spondylitis blood was characterized by a TCR beta motif of several highly homologous variants.

Trimming removed 3 bases at V and 8 bases at J, with 11 bases between. The CDR3 contains 13 residues. Germline V CDR1 and CDR2: MNHEY, SMNVEV (reference sequence). The chain uses TRBV27 and TRBJ2-1, with D maybe TRBD1 (5 bases). Sequenced: blood, either unsorted or a sorted T cell fraction (not recorded which). This clonotype originated in a male donor with ankylosing spondylitis. CDR3 residues: CASSFQGRDEQFF. For the CDR3, the DNA is TGTGCCAGCAGTTTCCAGGGTCGGGATGAGCAGTTCTTC.